The 6 T cell receptor beta chains below all came from one sample that was sequenced in a study of molecular identifiers for immune sequencing clone quantification. From the PCR reads, TCRdb called clonotypes with MiXCR, one entry per CDR3 protein. Of about 640,000 distinct CDR3 sequences listed, 15% to 20% were seen once; the top ten hold about 0.9%. The specimen was naive CD8+ T cells from blood, with Jurkat cell RNA spiked in. Sample subset: FACS-sorted CD8+CD4-CCR7+CD45RA+ naive T cells. These receptors originate from a human donor in good health. Some libraries in this study had Jurkat cell RNA spiked in.

This clonotype has at least ten counts. This chain connects TRBV27 to TRBJ2-6; no definite D call. The CDR3 contains 15 residues. Per the germline V gene, CDR1 is MNHEY and CDR2 is SMNVEV (reference sequence). V lost 2 bases, J lost 0 bases, and 5 bases lay in between. The CDR3 DNA follows: TGTGCCAGCAGTTTAAGCCCCTCTGGGGCCAACGTCCTGACTTTC. This codes for CASSLSPSGANVLTF.

A word on this clonotype: Possible read error: a much larger clone is one base away. V is TRBV29-1 and J is TRBJ2-7; TRBD1 aligns across 7 bases. Germline-derived CDR1 and CDR2 are SQVTM and ANQGSEA. There are 13 residues in the CDR3. This chain's CDR3 is CGVQGSGGYEQYF. CDR3 nucleotides: TGCGGCGTTCAAGGGTCAGGGGGCTACGAGCAGTACTTC.

With respect to this clonotype: A read error may explain this, as a much larger clone is one base away. V is TRBV12-3 or TRBV12-4 and J is TRBJ2-2, with a possible D match to TRBD2 (6 bases). The CDR3 has 18 amino acids. With 2 bases removed from V and 1 base from J, the gap between germline ends came to 17 bases. The CDR3 is CASSLLGGGGMNTGELFF. Written as DNA, the CDR3 is TGTGCCAGCAGTTTATTGGGGGGTGGGGGGATGAACACCGGGGAGCTGTTTTTT.

This clonotype has ten or more counts. The J gene is TRBJ2-3, the V gene TRBV6-5; D gene uncertain. The germline gives CDR1 MNHEY, CDR2 SVGAGI. Trimming removed 5 bases from V and 3 bases from J, with 18 bases in between. The CDR3 has 16 amino acids. The CDR3 reads CASSQYSVTATDTQYF. The CDR3 nucleotides are TGTGCCAGCAGTCAATACTCTGTGACTGCAACAGATACGCAGTATTTT.

As to this clonotype: Just one base apart from a much larger clone, this may be a read error. The chain employs TRBV14 and TRBJ1-3; no reliable D call. CDR3 size: 17 residues. The V gene's germline CDR1 is SGHDN and CDR2 FVKESK. The CDR3 sequence is CASRDGPGRSSGSTIYF. The CDR3 region has the DNA TGTGCCAGCAGGGATGGACCAGGTCGGAGCTCTGGAAGCACCATATATTTT.

About this clonotype itself: A read error is possible here, since a much larger clone lies one base away. This likely comes from a read error, as the CDR3 has no conserved phenylalanine or tryptophan at its end. V is TRBV7-6 and J is TRBJ2-5, with D hard to call. There are 11 residues in the CDR3. CDR1 and CDR2 from the germline V gene are SGHVS and FNYEAQ. The germline V and J ends were trimmed by 1 base and 6 bases, with 3 bases remaining between them. The CDR3 nucleotides are TGTGCCAGCAGCTTAGAGAAGACCCAGTACTCC. Amino acids: CASSLEKTQYS.